This T cell receptor (beta chain) was recovered during a study of T-cell reconstitution after alpha-beta-depleted transplantation in children (dated by TCRdb to the mid-2010s). In the study overall: Using TCR repertoire profiling, the study quantitatively followed how T-cell immune reconstitution unfolded in children after TCRalphabeta/CD19-depleted allogeneic hematopoietic cell transplantation.

The library came from PCR. TCRdb lists the instrument as Illumina HiSeq 2500. TCR library preparation used molecular barcoding, with unique molecular identifiers applied to normalize quantification of the TCRbeta repertoire. TCRdb reprocessing: public reads trimmed at Q25 with fastp, clones called with MiXCR, in-frame beta chains kept. Entries that share a CDR3 protein sequence are merged under the most common genes and DNA. The sample yields approximately 120,000 distinct CDR3 sequences; about 9.5% were counted once. Approximately 25% of the sample comes from the top ten. Concerning this clonotype itself: Its antigen is unknown. Nothing much larger sits one base from this clone, and base qualities are not available.

The sample's treatment or condition label is to be understood as: allogeneic hematopoietic cell transplantation with graft depleted of TCRalphabeta T cells and CD19 B cells. Transplant recipients were children who received TCRalphabeta/CD19-depleted allogeneic hematopoietic cell grafts. General study outcomes and caveats: Hyperexpanded clone frequencies declined over subsequent months; after one year, T-cell counts and TCRbeta diversity were mostly attributed to newly produced T cells. The apparently early recovery of alphabetaT-cell counts about two months after transplant reportedly depended on only several hundred rapidly expanded clones that came from non-depleted graft cells. In some patients, the high TCRbeta diversity seen at day 60 was put down to recipient T cells and intrathymic progenitors that had survived conditioning.

This specimen was PBMCs, mostly from graft donor cells, taken 180 days after TCRalphabeta/CD19-depleted stem cell transplant. This TCR was recovered from a girl under three years old who had a stem cell transplant for combined immunodeficiency, so the T cells may come from the graft donor.

The CDR3 has the sequence CAISESTGTGKQPQHF. The DNA sequence follows: TGTGCCATCAGTGAGTCTACCGGGACAGGGAAACAGCCCCAGCATTTT. Recombination connected TRBV10-3 to TRBJ1-5; TRBD1 matches 9 bases in the middle. Here V drops 0 bases and J drops 7 bases, and the junction holds 7 bases not matched to any gene. In the germline V gene, CDR1 corresponds to ENHRY and CDR2 to SYGVKD. The CDR3 covers 16 residues, taking in both the cysteine and the phenylalanine. The only DNA kept is the CDR3, 48 bases in frame from the first base.